Listed below are T cell receptor beta chains from one sample, sequenced in a study of T-cell memory formation after mild COVID-19. TCRdb itself ran the 5' RACE reads through MiXCR, one entry per CDR3 protein. The table shows 35,000 to 45,000 distinct CDR3 sequences, with 6% to 9.5% occurring only once. Sequencing was performed on PBMCs or a T cell subset sorted from them (not recorded which). The receptors derive from a man aged 18 to 30 who had mild COVID-19 (a few samples of this study predate the infection). Cell type and time point are not known. CDR3s include the opening cysteine and the closing phenylalanine or tryptophan. D genes are given only for firm matches. Size is stated for part of the rows, as once, few or many counts, or as a class when the clone is expanded.

>TRBJ2-7|TRBV11-2|many|-
CASSLGGIYEQYF
TGTGCCAGCAGCTTAGGCGGGATCTACGAGCAGTACTTC
>TRBJ2-3|TRBV11-3|-|-
CASSLLGGRTDTQYF
TGTGCCAGCAGCTTATTAGGAGGGAGGACAGATACGCAGTATTTT
>TRBJ2-3|TRBV28|-|TRBD1
CASRTGGQGHNTQYF
TGTGCCAGCAGAACCGGGGGACAGGGTCATAATACGCAGTATTTT
>TRBJ2-5|TRBV12-3/TRBV12-4|many|-
CASSLMGARDGKETQYF
TGTGCCAGCAGCCTAATGGGGGCCCGGGACGGCAAAGAGACCCAGTACTTC
>TRBJ2-5|TRBV15|many|-
CATSRRAAPGETQYF
TGTGCCACCAGCAGGCGGGCCGCGCCCGGAGAGACCCAGTACTTC
>TRBJ2-1|TRBV4-2|many|-
CASSQDPGSPYNEQFF
TGTGCCAGCAGCCAAGATCCGGGCTCGCCGTACAATGAGCAGTTCTTC
>TRBJ1-1|TRBV5-6|-|TRBD1
CASSLVATGAFF
TGTGCCAGCAGCTTGGTCGCGACAGGGGCTTTCTTT
>TRBJ2-1|TRBV24-1|medium-sized|-
CATSDLRYEQFF
TGTGCCACCAGTGATCTTAGGTATGAGCAGTTCTTC
>TRBJ1-5|TRBV7-2|many|-
CASSLVAGPNQPQHF
TGTGCCAGCAGCTTAGTAGCAGGGCCCAATCAGCCCCAGCATTTT
>TRBJ1-2|TRBV3-1|few|-
CASSPGHYGYTF
TGTGCCAGCAGCCCTGGACACTATGGCTACACCTTC
>TRBJ2-6|TRBV5-5|-|-
CASSSRTNSGANVLTF
TGTGCCAGCAGCTCGAGGACCAATTCTGGGGCCAACGTCCTGACTTTC
>TRBJ2-1|TRBV7-3|few|-
CASSLPLGEQFF
TGTGCCAGCAGCTTACCCCTTGGTGAGCAGTTCTTC
>TRBJ1-2|TRBV10-2|few|-
CASRGGGNYGYTF
TGCGCCAGCAGGGGGGGCGGTAACTATGGCTACACCTTC
>TRBJ2-7|TRBV3-1|-|TRBD1
CASSRPGTGSYEQYF
TGTGCCAGCAGCCGCCCCGGGACAGGGAGCTACGAGCAGTACTTC
>TRBJ2-7|TRBV2|few|-
CASKRDGYSYEQYF
TGTGCCAGTAAAAGGGACGGTTACTCCTACGAGCAGTACTTC
>TRBJ2-3|TRBV20-1|many|TRBD2
CSAPQLAGAYGDTQYF
TGCAGTGCTCCCCAACTAGCGGGGGCGTACGGGGATACGCAGTATTTT